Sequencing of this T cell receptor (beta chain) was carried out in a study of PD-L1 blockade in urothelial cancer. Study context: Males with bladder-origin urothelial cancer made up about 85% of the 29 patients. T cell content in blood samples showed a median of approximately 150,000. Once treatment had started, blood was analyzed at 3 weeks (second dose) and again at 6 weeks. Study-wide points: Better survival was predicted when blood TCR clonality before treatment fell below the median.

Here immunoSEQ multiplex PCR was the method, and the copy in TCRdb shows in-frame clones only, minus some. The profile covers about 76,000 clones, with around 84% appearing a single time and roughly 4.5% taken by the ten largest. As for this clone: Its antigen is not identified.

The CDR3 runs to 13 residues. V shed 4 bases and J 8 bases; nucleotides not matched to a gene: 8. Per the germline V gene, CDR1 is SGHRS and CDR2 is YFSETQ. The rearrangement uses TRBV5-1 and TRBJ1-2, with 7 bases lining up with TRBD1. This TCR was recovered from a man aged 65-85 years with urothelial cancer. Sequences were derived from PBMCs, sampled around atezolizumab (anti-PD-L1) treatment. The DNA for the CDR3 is TGCGCCAGCAGCCTCCCAGACAGGGTGGGCTACACCTTC. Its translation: CASSLPDRVGYTF. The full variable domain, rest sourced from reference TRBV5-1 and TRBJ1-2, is KAGVTQTPRYLIKTRGQQVTLSCSPISGHRSVSWYQQTPGQGLQFLFEYFSETQRNKGNFPGRFSGRQFSNSRSEMNVSTLELGDSALYLCASSLPDRVGYTFGSGTRLTVV.